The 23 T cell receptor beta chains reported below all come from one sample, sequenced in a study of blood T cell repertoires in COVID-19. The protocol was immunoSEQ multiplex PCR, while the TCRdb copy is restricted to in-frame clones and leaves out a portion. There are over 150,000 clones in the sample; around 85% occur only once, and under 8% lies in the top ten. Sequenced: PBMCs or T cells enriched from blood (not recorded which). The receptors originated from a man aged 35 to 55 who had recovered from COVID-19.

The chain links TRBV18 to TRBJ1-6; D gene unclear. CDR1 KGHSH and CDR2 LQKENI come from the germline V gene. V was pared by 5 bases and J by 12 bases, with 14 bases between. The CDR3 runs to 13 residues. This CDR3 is CASSVQREEPLHF. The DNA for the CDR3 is TGTGCCAGCTCAGTTCAGCGAGAAGAACCCCTCCACTTT. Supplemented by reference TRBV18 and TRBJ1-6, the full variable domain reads NAGVMQNPRHLVRRRGQEARLRCSPMKGHSHVYWYRQLPEEGLKFMVYLQKENIIDESGMPKERFSAEFPKEGPSILRIQQVVRGDSAAYFCASSVQREEPLHFGNGTRLTVT.

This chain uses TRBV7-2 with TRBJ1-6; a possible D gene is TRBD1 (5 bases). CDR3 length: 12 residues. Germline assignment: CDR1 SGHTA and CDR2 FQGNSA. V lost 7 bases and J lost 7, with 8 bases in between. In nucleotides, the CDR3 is TGTGCCAGCAACACAGGAAATTCACCCCTCCACTTT. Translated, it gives CASNTGNSPLHF.

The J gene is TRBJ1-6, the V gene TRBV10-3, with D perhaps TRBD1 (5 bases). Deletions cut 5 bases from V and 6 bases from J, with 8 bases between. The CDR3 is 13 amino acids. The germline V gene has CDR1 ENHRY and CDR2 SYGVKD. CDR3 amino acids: CAISSQGNSPLHF. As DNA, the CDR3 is TGTGCCATCAGTTCGCAGGGTAATTCACCCCTCCACTTT.

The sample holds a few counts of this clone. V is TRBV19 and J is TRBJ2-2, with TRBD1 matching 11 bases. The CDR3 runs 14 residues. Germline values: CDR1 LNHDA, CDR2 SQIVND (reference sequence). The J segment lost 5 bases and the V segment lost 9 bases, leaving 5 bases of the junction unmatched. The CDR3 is CASHRDRGTGELFF. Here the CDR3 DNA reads TGTGCCAGCCACAGGGACAGGGGGACCGGGGAGCTGTTTTTT.

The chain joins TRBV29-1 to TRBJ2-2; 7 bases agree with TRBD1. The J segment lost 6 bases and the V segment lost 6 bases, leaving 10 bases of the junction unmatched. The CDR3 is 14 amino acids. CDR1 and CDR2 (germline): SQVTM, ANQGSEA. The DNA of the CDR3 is TGCAGCGTGACACAGGGGAGTCACGCCGGGGAGCTGTTTTTT. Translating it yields CSVTQGSHAGELFF.

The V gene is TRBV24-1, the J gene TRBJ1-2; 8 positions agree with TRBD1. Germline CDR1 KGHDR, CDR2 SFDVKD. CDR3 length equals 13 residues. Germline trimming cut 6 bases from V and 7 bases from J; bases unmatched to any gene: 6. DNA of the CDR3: TGTGCCACCAGTAACCGGGACAGGATTGGCTACACCTTC. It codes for CATSNRDRIGYTF.

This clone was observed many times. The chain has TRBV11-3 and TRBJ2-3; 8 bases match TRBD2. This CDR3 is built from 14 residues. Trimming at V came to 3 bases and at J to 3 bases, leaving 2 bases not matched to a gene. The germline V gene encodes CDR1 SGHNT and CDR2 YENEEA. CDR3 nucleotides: TGTGCCAGCAGCTTTTCTAGCGGGACAGATACGCAGTATTTT. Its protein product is CASSFSSGTDTQYF.

Here the CDR3 reads CASSFGDRDEKLFF. The CDR3 coding sequence is TGTGCCAGCAGCTTTGGGGACAGGGACGAAAAACTGTTTTTT. The V call is TRBV5-4, the J call TRBJ1-4, with 9 nucleotides matching TRBD1. This CDR3 region has 14 residues. Trimming took 2 bases from V and 8 from J; bases not matched to a gene: 4. The germline V gene encodes CDR1 SGHNT and CDR2 YYREEE (reference sequence). Full variable domain (outside the CDR3, taken from reference TRBV5-4 and TRBJ1-4): ETGVTQSPTHLIKTRGQQVTLRCSSQSGHNTVSWYQQALGQGPQFIFQYYREEENGRGNFPPRFSGLQFPNYSSELNVNALELDDSALYLCASSFGDRDEKLFFGSGTQLSVL.

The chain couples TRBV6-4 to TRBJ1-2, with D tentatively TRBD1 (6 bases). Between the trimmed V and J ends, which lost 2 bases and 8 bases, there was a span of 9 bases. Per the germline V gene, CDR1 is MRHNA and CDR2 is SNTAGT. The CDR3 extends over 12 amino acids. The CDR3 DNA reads TGTGCCAGCAGTGACACAGGGTTCGGCTACACCTTC. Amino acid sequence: CASSDTGFGYTF.

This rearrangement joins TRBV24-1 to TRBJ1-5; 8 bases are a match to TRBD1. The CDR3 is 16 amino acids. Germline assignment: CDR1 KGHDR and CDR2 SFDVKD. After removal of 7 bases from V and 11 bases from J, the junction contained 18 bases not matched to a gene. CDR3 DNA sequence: TGTGCCACCAGCCCCCAAGGGACAGGTCCGATCAAGGCCCAGCATTTT. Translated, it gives CATSPQGTGPIKAQHF.

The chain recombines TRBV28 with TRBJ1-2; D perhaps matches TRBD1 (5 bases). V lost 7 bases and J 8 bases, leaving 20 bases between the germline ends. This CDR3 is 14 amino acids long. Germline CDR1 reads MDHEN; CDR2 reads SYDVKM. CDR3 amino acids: CASTLGVNFRGYTF. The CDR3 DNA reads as TGTGCCAGCACCTTAGGGGTGAATTTTCGAGGCTACACCTTC.

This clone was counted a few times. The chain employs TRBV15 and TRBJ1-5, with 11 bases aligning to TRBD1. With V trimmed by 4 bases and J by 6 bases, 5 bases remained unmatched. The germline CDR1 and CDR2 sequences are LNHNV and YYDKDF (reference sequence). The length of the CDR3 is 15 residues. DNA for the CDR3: TGTGCCACCAGCACCAGGACAGGGGGCTCTCAGCCCCAGCATTTT. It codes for CATSTRTGGSQPQHF.

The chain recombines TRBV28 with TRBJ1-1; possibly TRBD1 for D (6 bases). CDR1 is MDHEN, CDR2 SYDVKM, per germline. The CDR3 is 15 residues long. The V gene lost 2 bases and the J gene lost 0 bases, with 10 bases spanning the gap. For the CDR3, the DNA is TGTGCCAGCAGTTTACAGGGGACCATGAACACTGAAGCTTTCTTT. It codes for CASSLQGTMNTEAFF.

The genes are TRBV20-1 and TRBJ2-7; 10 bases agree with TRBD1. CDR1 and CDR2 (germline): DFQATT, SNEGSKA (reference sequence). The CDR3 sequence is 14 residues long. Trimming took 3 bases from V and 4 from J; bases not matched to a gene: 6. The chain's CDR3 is CSASNRDRGYEQYF. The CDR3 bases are TGCAGTGCTAGTAACCGGGACAGGGGTTACGAGCAGTACTTC.

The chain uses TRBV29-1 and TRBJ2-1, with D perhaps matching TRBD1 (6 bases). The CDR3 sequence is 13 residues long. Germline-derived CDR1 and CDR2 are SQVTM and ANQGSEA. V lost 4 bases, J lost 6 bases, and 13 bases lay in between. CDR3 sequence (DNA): TGCAGCGTTGTAAGCAGGGGTGGCAATGAGCAGTTCTTC. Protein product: CSVVSRGGNEQFF.

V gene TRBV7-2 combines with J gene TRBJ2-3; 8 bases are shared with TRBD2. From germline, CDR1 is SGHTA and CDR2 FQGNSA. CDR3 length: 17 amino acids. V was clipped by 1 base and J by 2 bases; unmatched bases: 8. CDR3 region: CASSLGSAGGITDTQYF. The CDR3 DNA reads TGTGCCAGCAGCTTAGGGTCCGCGGGGGGAATCACAGATACGCAGTATTTT.

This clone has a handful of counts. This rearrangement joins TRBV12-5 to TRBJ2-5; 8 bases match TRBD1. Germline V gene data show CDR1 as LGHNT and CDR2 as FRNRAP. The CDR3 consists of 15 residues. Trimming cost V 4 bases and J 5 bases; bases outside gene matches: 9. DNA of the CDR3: TGTGCTAGTGGTTCCGGACAGGGCTCACTGGAGACCCAGTACTTC. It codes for CASGSGQGSLETQYF.

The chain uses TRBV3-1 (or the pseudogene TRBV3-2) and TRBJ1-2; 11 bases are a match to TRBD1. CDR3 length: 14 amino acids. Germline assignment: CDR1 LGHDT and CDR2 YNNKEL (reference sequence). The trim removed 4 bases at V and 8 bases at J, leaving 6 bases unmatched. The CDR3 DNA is TGTGCCAGCAGCCCGAGAGGACAGGGGGCCGGCTACACCTTC. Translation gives CASSPRGQGAGYTF.

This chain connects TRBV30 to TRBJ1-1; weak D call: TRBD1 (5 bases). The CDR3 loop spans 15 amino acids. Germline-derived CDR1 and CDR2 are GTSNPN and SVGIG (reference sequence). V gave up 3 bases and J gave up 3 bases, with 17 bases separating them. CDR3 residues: CAWRPEGRWDTEAFF. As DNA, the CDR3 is TGTGCCTGGAGGCCCGAGGGGAGGTGGGACACTGAAGCTTTCTTT.

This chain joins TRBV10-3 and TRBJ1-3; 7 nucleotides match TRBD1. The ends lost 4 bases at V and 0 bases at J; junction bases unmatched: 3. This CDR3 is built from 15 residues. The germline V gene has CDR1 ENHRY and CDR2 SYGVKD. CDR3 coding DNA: TGTGCCATCAGTGGAGGGGGCTACTCTGGAAACACCATATATTTT. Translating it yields CAISGGGYSGNTIYF.

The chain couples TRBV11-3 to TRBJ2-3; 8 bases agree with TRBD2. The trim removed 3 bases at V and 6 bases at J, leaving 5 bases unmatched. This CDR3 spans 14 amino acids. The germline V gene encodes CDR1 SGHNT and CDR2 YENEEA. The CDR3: CASSFSGGQDTQYF. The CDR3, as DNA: TGTGCCAGCAGCTTTTCGGGGGGGCAGGATACGCAGTATTTT.

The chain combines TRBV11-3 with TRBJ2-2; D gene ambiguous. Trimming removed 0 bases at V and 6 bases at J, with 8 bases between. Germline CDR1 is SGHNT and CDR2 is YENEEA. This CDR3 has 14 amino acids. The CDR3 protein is CASSLDTVAGELFF. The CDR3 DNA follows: TGTGCCAGCAGCTTAGATACGGTGGCCGGGGAGCTGTTTTTT.

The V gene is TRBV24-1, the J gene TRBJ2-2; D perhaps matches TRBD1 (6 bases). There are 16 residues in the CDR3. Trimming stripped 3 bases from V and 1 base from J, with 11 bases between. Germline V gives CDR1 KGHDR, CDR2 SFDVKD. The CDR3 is CATSDPTGQNTGELFF. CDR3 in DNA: TGTGCCACCAGTGATCCCACAGGGCAGAACACCGGGGAGCTGTTTTTT.